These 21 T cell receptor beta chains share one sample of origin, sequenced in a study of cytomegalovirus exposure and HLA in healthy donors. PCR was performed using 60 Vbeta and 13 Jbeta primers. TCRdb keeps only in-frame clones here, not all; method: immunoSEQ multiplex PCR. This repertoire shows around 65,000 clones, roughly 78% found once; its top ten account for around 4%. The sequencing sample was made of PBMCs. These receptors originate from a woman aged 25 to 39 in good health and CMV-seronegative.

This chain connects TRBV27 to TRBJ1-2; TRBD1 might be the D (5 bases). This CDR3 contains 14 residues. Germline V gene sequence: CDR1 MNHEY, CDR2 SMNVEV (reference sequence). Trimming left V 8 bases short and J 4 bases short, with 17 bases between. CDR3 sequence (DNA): TGTGCCAGCGGATCGGCGGGGCAGGCCTATGGCTACACCTTC. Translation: CASGSAGQAYGYTF.

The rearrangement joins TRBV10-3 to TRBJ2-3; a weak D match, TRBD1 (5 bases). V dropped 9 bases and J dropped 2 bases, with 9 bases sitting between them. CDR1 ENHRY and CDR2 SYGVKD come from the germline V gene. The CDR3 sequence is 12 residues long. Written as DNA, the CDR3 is TGTGCCATGGGGCTCTCCACAGATACGCAGTATTTT. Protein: CAMGLSTDTQYF.

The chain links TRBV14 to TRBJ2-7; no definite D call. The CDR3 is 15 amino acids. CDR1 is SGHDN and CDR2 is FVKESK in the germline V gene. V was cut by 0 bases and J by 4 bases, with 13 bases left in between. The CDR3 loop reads CASSQDSHSQYEQYF. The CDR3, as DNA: TGTGCCAGCAGCCAAGATTCGCACAGCCAATACGAGCAGTACTTC.

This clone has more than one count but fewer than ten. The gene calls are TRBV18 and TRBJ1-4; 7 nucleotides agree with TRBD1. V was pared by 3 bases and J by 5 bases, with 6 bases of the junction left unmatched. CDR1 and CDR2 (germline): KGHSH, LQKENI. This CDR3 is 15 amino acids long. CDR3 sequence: CASSPVGRGNEKLFF. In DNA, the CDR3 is TGTGCCAGCTCACCTGTCGGCAGGGGGAATGAAAAACTGTTTTTT.

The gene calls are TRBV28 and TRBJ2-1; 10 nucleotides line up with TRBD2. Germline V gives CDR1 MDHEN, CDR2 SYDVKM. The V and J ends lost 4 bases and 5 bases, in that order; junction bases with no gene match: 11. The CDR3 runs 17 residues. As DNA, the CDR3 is TGTGCCAGCAGTTCCACTCTAGCGGGGGTGTACAACAATGAGCAGTTCTTC. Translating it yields CASSSTLAGVYNNEQFF.

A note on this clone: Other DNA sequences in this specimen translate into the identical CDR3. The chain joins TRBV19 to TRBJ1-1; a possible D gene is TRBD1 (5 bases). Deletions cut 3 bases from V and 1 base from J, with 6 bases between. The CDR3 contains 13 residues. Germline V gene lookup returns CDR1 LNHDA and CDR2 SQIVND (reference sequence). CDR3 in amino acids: CASSIRGNTEAFF. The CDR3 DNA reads TGTGCCAGTAGTATTAGGGGGAACACTGAAGCTTTCTTT. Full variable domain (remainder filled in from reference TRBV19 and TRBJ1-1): DGGITQSPKYLFRKEGQNVTLSCEQNLNHDAMYWYRQDPGQGLRLIYYSQIVNDFQKGDIAEGYSVSREKKESFPLTVTSAQKNPTAFYLCASSIRGNTEAFFGQGTRLTVV.

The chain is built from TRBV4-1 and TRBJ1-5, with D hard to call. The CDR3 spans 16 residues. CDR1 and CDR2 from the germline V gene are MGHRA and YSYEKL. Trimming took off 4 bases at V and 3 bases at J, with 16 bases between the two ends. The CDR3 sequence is CASSPQIQVNNQPQHF. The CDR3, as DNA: TGCGCCAGCAGCCCCCAGATCCAGGTCAACAATCAGCCCCAGCATTTT.

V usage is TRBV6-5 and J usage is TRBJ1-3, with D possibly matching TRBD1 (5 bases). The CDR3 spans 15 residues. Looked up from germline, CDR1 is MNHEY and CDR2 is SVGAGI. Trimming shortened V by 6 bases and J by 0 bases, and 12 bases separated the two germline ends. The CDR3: CASRMTEVSGNTIYF. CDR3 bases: TGTGCCAGCAGGATGACAGAAGTCTCTGGAAACACCATATATTTT.

The CDR3 DNA reads TGTGCCAGCAGCGTAGGACTAGACCTACGTAATGAGCAGTTCTTC. Its translation: CASSVGLDLRNEQFF. The gene calls are TRBV9 and TRBJ2-1, with TRBD2 as a possible D gene (6 bases). V was shortened by 0 bases and J by 7 bases, with 14 bases between the two germline ends. Germline values: CDR1 SGDLS, CDR2 YYNGEE. This CDR3 is built from 15 residues.

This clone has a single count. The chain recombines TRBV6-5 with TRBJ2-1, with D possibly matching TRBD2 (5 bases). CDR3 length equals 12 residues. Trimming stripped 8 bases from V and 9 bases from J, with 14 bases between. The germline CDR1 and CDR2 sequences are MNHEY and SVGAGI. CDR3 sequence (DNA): TGTGCCAGCCGTCCGAGGGCCGGTGAGCAGTTCTTC. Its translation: CASRPRAGEQFF.

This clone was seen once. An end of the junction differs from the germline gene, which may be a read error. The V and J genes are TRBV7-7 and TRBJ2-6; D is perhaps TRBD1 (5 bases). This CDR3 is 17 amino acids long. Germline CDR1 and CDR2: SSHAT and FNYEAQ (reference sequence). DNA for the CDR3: TGTGCTAGCAGCTCGGCAGGGAACTCCTCTGGGGCCAACGTCCTGACTTTC. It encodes CASSSAGNSSGANVLTF.

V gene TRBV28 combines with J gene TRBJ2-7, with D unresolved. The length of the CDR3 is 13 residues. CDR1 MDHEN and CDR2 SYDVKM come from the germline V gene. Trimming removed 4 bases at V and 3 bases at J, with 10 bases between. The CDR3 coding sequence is TGTGCCAGCAGTTCCGTAAACTACTACGAGCAGTACTTC. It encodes CASSSVNYYEQYF. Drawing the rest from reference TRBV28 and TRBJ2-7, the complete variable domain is DVKVTQSSRYLVKRTGEKVFLECVQDMDHENMFWYRQDPGLGLRLIYFSYDVKMKEKGDIPEGYSVSREKKERFSLILESASTNQTSMYLCASSSVNYYEQYFGPGTRLTVT.

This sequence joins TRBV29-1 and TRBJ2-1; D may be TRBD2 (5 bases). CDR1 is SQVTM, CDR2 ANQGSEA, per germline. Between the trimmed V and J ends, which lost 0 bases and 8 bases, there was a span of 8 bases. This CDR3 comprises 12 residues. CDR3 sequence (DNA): TGCAGCGTTGAAGAACTAGTTTATGAGCAGTTCTTC. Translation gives CSVEELVYEQFF.

In nucleotides, the CDR3 is TGTGCCAGCAGTGAAGACAGAATTTTCAACACTGAAGCTTTCTTT. Translated, it gives CASSEDRIFNTEAFF. This chain links TRBV6-1 with TRBJ1-1; no firm D call. CDR1 and CDR2 from the germline V gene are MNHNS and SASEGT. The V and J ends lost 1 base and 2 bases respectively, with 11 bases between them. This CDR3 has 15 residues.

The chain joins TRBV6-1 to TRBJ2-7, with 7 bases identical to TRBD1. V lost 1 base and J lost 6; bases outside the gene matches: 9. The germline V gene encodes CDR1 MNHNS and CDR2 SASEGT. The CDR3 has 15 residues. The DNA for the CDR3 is TGTGCCAGCAGTGAAGGGACAGGCGGACCGTCCGAGCAGTACTTC. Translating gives CASSEGTGGPSEQYF.

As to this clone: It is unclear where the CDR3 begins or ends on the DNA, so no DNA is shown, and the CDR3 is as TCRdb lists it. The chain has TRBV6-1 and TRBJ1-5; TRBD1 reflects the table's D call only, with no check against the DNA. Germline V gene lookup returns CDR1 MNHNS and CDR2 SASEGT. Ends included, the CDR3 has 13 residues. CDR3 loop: CASILGAGQPQHF.

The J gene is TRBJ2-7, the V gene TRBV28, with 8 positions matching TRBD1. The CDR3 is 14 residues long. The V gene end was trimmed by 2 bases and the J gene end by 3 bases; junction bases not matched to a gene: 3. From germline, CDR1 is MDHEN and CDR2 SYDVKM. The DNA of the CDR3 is TGTGCCAGCAGTTTAGGGACAGGAGTCTACGAGCAGTACTTC. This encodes CASSLGTGVYEQYF.

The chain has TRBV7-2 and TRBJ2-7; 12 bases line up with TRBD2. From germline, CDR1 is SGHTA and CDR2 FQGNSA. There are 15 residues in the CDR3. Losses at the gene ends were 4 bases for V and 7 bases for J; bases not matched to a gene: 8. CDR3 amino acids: CASSSPTSGRWEQYF. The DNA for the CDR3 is TGTGCCAGCAGCTCACCTACTAGCGGGAGGTGGGAGCAGTACTTC.

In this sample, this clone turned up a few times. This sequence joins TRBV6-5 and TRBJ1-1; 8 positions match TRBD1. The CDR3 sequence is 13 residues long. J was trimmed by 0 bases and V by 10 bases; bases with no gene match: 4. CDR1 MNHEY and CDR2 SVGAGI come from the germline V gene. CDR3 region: CATGGVMNTEAFF. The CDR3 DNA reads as TGTGCCACAGGGGGCGTGATGAACACTGAAGCTTTCTTT.

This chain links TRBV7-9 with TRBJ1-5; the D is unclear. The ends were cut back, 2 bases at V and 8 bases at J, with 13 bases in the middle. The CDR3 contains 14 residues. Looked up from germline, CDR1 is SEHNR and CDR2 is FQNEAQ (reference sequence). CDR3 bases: TGTGCCAGCAGCTTAATCGGCCCGGGAGAGCCCCAGCATTTT. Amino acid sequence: CASSLIGPGEPQHF.

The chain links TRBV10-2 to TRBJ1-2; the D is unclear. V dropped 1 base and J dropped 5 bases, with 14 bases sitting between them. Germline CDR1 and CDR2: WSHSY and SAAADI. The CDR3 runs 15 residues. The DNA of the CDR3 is TGCGCCAGCAGTGAGTTTGGAGTCGGAGGGTATGGCTACACCTTC. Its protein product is CASSEFGVGGYGYTF.